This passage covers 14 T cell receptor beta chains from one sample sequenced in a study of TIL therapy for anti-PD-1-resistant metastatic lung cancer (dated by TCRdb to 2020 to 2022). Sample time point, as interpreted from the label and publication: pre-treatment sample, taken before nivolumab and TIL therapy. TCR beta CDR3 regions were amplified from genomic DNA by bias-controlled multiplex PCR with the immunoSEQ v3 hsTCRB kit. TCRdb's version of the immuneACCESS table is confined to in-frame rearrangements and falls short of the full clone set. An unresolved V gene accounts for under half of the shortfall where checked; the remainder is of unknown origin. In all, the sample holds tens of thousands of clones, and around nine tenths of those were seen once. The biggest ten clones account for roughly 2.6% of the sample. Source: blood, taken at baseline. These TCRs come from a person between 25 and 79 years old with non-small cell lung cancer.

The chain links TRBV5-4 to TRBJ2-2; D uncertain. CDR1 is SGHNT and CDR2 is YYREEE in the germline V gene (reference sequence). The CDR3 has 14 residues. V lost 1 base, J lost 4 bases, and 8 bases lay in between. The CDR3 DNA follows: TGTGCCAGCAGCTTGTCAGTGGCCACCGGGGAGCTGTTTTTT. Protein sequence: CASSLSVATGELFF.

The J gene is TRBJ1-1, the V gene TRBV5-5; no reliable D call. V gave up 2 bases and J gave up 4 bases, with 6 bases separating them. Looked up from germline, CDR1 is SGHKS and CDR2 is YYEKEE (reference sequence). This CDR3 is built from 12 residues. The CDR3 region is CASSFMGTEAFF. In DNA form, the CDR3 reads TGTGCCAGCAGCTTTATGGGCACTGAAGCTTTCTTT.

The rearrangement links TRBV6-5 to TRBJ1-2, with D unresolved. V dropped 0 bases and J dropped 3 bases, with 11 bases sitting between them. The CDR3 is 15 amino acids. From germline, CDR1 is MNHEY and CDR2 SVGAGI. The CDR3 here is CASSYSIQEDYGYTF. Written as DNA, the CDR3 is TGTGCCAGCAGTTACTCGATCCAGGAGGACTATGGCTACACCTTC.

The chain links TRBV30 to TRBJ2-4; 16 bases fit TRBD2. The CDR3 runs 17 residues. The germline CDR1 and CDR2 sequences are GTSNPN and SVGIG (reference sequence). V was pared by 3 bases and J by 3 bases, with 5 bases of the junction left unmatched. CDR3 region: CAWSTGTSGGVKNIQYF. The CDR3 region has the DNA TGTGCCTGGAGCACCGGGACTAGCGGGGGGGTCAAAAACATTCAGTACTTC.

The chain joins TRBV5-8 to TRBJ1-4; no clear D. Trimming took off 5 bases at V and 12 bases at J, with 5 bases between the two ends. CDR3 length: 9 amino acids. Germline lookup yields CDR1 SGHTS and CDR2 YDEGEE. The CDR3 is CASSPQLFF. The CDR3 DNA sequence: TGTGCCAGCAGTCCCCAACTGTTTTTT. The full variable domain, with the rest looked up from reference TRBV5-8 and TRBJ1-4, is EAGVTQSPTHLIKTRGQQATLRCSPISGHTSVYWYQQALGLGLQFLLWYDEGEERNRGNFPPRFSGRQFPNYSSELNVNALELEDSALYLCASSPQLFFGSGTQLSVL.

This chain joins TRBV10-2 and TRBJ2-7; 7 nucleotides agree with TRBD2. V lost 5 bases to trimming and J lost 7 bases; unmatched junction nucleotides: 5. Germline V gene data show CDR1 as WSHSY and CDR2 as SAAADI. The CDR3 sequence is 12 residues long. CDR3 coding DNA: TGCGCCAGCAGTTGGGAGGGTCAGGAGCAGTACTTC. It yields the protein CASSWEGQEQYF.

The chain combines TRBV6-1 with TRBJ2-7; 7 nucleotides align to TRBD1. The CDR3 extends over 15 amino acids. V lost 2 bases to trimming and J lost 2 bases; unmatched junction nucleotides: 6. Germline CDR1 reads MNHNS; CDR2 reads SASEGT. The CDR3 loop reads CASSENEGAPYEQYF. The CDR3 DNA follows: TGTGCCAGCAGTGAAAACGAGGGGGCCCCCTACGAGCAGTACTTC.

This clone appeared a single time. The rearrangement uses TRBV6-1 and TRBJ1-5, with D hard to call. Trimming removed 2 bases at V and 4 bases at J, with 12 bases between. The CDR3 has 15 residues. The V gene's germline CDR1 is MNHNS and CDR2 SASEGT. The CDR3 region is CASSEWGGWNQPQHF. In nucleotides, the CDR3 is TGTGCCAGCAGTGAATGGGGAGGGTGGAATCAGCCCCAGCATTTT.

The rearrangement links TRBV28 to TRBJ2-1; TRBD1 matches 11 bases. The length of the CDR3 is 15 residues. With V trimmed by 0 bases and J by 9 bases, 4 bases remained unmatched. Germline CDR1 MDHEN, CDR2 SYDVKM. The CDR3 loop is CASSLWGTGGSEQFF. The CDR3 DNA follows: TGTGCCAGCAGTTTATGGGGGACAGGGGGATCTGAGCAGTTCTTC.

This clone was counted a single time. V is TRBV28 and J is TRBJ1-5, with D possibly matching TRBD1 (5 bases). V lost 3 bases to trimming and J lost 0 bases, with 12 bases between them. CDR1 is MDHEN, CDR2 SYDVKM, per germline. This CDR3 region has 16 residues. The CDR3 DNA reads TGTGCCAGCAGTTTCCTGGGACGGGCTAGCAATCAGCCCCAGCATTTT. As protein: CASSFLGRASNQPQHF.

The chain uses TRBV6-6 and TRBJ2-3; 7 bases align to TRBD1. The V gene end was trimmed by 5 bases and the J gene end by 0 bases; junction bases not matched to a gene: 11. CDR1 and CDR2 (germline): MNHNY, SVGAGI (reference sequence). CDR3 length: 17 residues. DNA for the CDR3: TGTGCCAGCAGTCCCAGGGGGTACCGTACTAGCACAGATACGCAGTATTTT. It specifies CASSPRGYRTSTDTQYF.

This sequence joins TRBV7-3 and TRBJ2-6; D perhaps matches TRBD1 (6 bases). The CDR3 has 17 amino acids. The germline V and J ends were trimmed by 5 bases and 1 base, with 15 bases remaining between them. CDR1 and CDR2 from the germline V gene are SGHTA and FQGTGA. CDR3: CASSRTGPGSGANVLTF. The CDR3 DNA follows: TGTGCCAGCAGCAGAACAGGGCCTGGGTCTGGGGCCAACGTCCTGACTTTC.

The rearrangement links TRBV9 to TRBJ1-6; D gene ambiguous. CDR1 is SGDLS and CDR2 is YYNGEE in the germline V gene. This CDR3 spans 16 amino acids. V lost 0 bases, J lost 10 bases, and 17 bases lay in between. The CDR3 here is CASSVEQDSSTSPLHF. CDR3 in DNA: TGTGCCAGCAGCGTAGAGCAGGATAGTAGTACATCACCCCTCCACTTT.

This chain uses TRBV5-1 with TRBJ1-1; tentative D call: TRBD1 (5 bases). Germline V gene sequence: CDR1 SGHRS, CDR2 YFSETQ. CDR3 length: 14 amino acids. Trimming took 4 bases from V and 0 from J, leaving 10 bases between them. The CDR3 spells CASSLDMMNTEAFF. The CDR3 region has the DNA TGCGCCAGCAGCCTGGACATGATGAACACTGAAGCTTTCTTT.